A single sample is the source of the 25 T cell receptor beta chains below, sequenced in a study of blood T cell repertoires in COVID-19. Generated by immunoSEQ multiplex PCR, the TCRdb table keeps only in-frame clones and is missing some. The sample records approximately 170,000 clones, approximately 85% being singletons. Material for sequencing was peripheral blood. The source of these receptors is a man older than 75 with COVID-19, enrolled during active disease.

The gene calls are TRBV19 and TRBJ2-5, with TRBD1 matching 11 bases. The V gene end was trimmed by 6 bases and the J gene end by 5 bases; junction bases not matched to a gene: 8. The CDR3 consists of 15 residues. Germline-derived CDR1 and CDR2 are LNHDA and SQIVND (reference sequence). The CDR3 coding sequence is TGTGCCAGTAGGAAAGGACAGGGGGCGCGGGAGACCCAGTACTTC. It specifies CASRKGQGARETQYF.

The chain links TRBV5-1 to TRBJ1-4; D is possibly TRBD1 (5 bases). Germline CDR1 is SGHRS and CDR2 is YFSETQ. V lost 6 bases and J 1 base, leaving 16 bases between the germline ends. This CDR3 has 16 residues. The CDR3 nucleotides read TGCGCCAGCACTCTCACAGCTAGGGGAACTAATGAAAAACTGTTTTTT. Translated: CASTLTARGTNEKLFF.

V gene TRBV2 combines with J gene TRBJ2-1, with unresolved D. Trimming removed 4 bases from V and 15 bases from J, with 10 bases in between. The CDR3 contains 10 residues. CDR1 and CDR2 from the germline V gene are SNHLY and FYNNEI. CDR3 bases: TGTGCCAGCAGTGTTCGAACTGGGTTCTTC. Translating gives CASSVRTGFF.

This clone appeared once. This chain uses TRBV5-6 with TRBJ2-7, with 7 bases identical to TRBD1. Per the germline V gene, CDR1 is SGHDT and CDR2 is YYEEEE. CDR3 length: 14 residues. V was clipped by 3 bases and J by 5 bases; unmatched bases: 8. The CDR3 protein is CASSSAGDRDEQYF. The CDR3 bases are TGTGCCAGCAGCTCCGCCGGCGACAGGGACGAGCAGTACTTC.

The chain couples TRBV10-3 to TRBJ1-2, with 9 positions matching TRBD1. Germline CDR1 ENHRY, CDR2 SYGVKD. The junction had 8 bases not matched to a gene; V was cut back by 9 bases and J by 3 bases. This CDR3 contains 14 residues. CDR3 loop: CAITQGAPDYGYTF. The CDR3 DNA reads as TGTGCCATTACACAGGGGGCCCCCGACTATGGCTACACCTTC.

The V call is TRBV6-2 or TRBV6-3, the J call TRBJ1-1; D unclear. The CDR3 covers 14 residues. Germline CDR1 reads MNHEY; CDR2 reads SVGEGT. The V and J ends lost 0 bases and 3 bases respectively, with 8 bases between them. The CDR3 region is CASSYSGVDTEAFF. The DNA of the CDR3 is TGTGCCAGCAGTTACTCCGGTGTGGACACTGAAGCTTTCTTT.

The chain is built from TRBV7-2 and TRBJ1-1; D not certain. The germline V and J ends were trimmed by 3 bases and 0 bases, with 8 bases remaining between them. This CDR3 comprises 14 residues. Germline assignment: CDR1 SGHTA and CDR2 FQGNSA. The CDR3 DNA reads TGTGCCAGCAGCTTTGACTATATGAACACTGAAGCTTTCTTT. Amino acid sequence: CASSFDYMNTEAFF.

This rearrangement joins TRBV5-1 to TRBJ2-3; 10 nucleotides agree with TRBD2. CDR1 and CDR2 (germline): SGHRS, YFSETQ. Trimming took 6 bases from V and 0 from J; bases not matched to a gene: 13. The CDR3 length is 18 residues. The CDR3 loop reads CASTLGASGGPSTDTQYF. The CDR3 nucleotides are TGCGCCAGCACACTTGGGGCTAGCGGGGGCCCTAGCACAGATACGCAGTATTTT. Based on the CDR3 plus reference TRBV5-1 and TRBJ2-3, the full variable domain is KAGVTQTPRYLIKTRGQQVTLSCSPISGHRSVSWYQQTPGQGLQFLFEYFSETQRNKGNFPGRFSGRQFSNSRSEMNVSTLELGDSALYLCASTLGASGGPSTDTQYFGPGTRLTVL.

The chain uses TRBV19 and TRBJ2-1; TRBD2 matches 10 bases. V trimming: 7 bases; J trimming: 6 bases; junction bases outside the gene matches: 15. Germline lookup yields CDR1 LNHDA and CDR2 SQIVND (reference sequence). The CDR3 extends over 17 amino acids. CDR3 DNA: TGTGCCAGTAATCCGGGGCGGGCTAGCGGGGGACTCAATGAGCAGTTCTTC. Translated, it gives CASNPGRASGGLNEQFF.

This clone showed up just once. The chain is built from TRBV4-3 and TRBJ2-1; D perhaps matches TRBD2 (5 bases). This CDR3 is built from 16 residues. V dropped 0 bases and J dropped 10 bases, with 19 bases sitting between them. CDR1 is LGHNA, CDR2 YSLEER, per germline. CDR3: CASSQDHRTSEVEQFF. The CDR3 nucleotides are TGCGCCAGCAGCCAAGATCACCGGACTTCCGAAGTAGAGCAGTTCTTC.

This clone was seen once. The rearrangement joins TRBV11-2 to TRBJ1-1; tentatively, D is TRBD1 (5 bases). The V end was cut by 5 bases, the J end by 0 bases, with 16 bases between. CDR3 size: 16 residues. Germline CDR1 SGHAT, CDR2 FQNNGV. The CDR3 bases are TGTGCCAGCAGCACCCGACAGAAAACTATGAACACTGAAGCTTTCTTT. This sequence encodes CASSTRQKTMNTEAFF. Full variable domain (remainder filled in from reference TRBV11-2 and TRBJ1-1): EAGVAQSPRYKIIEKRQSVAFWCNPISGHATLYWYQQILGQGPKLLIQFQNNGVVDDSQLPKDRFSAERLKGVDSTLKIQPAKLEDSAVYLCASSTRQKTMNTEAFFGQGTRLTVV.

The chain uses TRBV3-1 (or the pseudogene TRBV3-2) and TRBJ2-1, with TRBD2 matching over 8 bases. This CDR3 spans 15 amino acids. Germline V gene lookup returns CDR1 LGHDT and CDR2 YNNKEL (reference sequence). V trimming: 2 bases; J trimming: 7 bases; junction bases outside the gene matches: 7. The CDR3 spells CASSQQRQRGNEQFF. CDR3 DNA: TGTGCCAGCAGCCAACAGAGACAGCGGGGGAATGAGCAGTTCTTC.

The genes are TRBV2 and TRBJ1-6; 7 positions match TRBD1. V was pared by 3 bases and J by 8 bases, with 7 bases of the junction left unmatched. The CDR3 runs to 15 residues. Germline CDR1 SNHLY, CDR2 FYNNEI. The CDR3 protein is CASSEETGRHSPLHF. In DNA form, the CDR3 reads TGTGCCAGCAGTGAGGAGACAGGGAGGCATTCACCCCTCCACTTT.

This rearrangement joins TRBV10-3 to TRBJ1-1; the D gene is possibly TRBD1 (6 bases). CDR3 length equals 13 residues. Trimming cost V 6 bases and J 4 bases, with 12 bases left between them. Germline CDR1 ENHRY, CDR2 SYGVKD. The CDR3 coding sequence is TGTGCCATCAGCGACAGGTTTAGCACTGAAGCTTTCTTT. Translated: CAISDRFSTEAFF.

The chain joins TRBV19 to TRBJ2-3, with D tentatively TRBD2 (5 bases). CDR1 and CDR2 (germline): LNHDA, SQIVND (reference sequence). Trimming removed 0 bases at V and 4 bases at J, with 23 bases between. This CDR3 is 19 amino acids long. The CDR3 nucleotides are TGTGCCAGTAGTATAGATCCCCGAGGGCGCGCGGGTGGGGCAGATACGCAGTATTTT. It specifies CASSIDPRGRAGGADTQYF.

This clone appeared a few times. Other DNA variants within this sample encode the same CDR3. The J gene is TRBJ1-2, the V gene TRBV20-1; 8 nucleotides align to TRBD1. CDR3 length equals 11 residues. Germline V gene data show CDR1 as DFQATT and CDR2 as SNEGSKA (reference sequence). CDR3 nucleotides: TGCAGAGCGGGACAGGACTATGGCTACACCTTC. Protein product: CRAGQDYGYTF.

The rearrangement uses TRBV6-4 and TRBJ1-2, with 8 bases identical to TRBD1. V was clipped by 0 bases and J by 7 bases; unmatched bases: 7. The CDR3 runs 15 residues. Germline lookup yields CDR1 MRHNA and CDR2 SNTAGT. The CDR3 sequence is CASSDSLRGQGGYTF. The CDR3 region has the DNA TGTGCCAGCAGTGACTCGCTCAGGGGGCAGGGTGGCTACACCTTC.

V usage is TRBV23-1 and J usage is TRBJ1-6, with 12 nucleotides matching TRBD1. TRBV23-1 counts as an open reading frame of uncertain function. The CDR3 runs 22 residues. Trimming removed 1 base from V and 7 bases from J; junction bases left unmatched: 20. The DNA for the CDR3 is TGCGCCAGCAGTCAATTAAGGGTCTGGGACAGGGGGCGAAGGGGGGTAAATTCACCCCTCCACTTT. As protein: CASSQLRVWDRGRRGVNSPLHF.

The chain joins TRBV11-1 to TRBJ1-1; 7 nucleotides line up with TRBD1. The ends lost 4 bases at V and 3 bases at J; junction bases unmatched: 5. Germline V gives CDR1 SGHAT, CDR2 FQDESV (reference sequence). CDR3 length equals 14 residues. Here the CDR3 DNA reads TGTGCCAGCAGCTCTTCAGGGGGTGACACTGAAGCTTTCTTT. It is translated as CASSSSGGDTEAFF.

The CDR3 coding sequence is TGTGCCAGCTCACCCTCGTCCGCCGGGACTGAAGCTTTCTTT. As protein: CASSPSSAGTEAFF. The rearrangement joins TRBV18 to TRBJ1-1, with unresolved D. V lost 3 bases and J 5 bases, leaving 13 bases between the germline ends. CDR1 is KGHSH and CDR2 is LQKENI in the germline V gene. This CDR3 is 14 amino acids long. The whole variable domain, remainder taken from reference TRBV18 and TRBJ1-1, is NAGVMQNPRHLVRRRGQEARLRCSPMKGHSHVYWYRQLPEEGLKFMVYLQKENIIDESGMPKERFSAEFPKEGPSILRIQQVVRGDSAAYFCASSPSSAGTEAFFGQGTRLTVV.

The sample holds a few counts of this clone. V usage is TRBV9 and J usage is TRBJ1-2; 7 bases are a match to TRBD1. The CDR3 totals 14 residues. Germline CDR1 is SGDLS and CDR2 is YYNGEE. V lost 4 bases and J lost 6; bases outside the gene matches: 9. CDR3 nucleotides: TGTGCCAGCAGCCCTCAACACAGGGGAAATGGCTACACCTTC. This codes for CASSPQHRGNGYTF.

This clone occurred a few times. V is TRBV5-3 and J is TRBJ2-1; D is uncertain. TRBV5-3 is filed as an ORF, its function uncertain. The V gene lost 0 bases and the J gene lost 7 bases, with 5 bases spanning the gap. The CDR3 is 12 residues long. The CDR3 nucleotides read TGTGCCAGAAGCTTGGAGCCGAATGAGCAGTTCTTC. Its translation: CARSLEPNEQFF.

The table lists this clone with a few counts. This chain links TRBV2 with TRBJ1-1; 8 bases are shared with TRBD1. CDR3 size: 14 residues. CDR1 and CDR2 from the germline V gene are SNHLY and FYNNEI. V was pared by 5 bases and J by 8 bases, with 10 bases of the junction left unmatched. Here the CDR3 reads CASSKRPDREEAFF. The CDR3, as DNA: TGTGCCAGCAGTAAACGTCCGGACAGGGAAGAAGCTTTCTTT.

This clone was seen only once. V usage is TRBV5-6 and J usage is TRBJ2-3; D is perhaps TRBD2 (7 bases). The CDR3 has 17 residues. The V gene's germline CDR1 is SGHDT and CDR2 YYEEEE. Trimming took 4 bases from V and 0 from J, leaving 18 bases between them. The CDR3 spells CASSRRGGLGSTDTQYF. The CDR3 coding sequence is TGTGCCAGCAGCCGGAGGGGGGGCCTCGGAAGCACAGATACGCAGTATTTT.

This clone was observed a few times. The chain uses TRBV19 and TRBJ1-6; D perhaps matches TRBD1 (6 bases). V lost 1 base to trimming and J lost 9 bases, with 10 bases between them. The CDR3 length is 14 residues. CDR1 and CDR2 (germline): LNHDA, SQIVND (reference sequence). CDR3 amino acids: CASSIGQGTSPLHF. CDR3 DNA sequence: TGTGCCAGTAGTATAGGGCAGGGGACTTCACCCCTCCACTTT.